The present T cell receptor (beta chain) was sequenced within a study of blood T cell repertoires in COVID-19. Study as a whole: COVID-19 samples from acute and convalescent phases originated in the United States, Italy and Spain.

Per germline, CDR1 MNHEY and CDR2 SMNVEV (reference sequence). The CDR3 is made up of 15 amino acids. V was clipped by 1 base and J by 4 bases; unmatched bases: 5. This clone came up once. Clones were sequenced by immunoSEQ multiplex PCR, and TCRdb holds only the in-frame ones, with some missing. The sample consists of some 260,000 clones, approximately 82% of them appearing once. The sequenced sample was peripheral blood. The clonotype comes from a woman older than 75 with active or convalescent COVID-19. This chain joins TRBV27 and TRBJ2-7; 9 bases agree with TRBD2. CDR3 loop: CASSLLLAGVYEQYF. CDR3 coding DNA: TGTGCCAGCAGTTTATTACTAGCGGGTGTATACGAGCAGTACTTC.